The 25 T cell receptor beta chains given below trace back to one sample, sequenced in a study of blood T cell repertoires in COVID-19. Generated by immunoSEQ multiplex PCR, the TCRdb table keeps only in-frame clones and is missing some. Of some 290,000 clones listed, 90% are singletons. Sequenced material: peripheral blood. Source of these receptors: a woman aged 40 to 50 with COVID-19, enrolled during active disease.

This clone has a single count. CDR3 DNA: TGCAGTGCTTCCCCAGGGCTTCGAGCTTTCTTT. The encoded protein is CSASPGLRAFF. The V call is TRBV20-1, the J call TRBJ1-1, with D tentatively TRBD1 (5 bases). Germline-derived CDR1 and CDR2 are DFQATT and SNEGSKA (reference sequence). The CDR3 length is 11 residues. V dropped 5 bases and J dropped 10 bases, with 14 bases sitting between them.

A single count supports this clone. V usage is TRBV12-3 or TRBV12-4 and J usage is TRBJ1-2, with a weak D call TRBD1 (6 bases). The CDR3 contains 13 residues. V lost 2 bases to trimming and J lost 7 bases, with 11 bases between them. The CDR3 DNA follows: TGTGCCAGCAGTTTATCAGGGGTGGTTGGCTACACCTTC. As protein: CASSLSGVVGYTF.

The chain carries TRBV2 and TRBJ1-6; TRBD1 matches 8 bases. The germline CDR1 and CDR2 sequences are SNHLY and FYNNEI. Trimming took 6 bases from V and 6 from J; bases not matched to a gene: 7. The CDR3 totals 15 residues. CDR3 DNA: TGTGCCAGCAGCCGGGACAGGACGATTAATTCACCCCTCCACTTT. Its protein is CASSRDRTINSPLHF.

This chain links TRBV7-9 with TRBJ2-7; perhaps TRBD1 as D (5 bases). Trimming cost V 5 bases and J 7 bases, with 21 bases left between them. The CDR3 is 15 amino acids. Germline CDR1 SEHNR, CDR2 FQNEAQ (reference sequence). The chain's CDR3 is CASSTAGYRGGEQYF. The DNA of the CDR3 is TGTGCCAGCAGCACTGCTGGGTATAGGGGTGGGGAGCAGTACTTC.

The chain has TRBV20-1 and TRBJ1-2; possibly TRBD1 for D (6 bases). The germline V and J ends were trimmed by 3 bases and 3 bases, with 11 bases remaining between them. This CDR3 contains 13 residues. The germline V gene encodes CDR1 DFQATT and CDR2 SNEGSKA (reference sequence). This chain's CDR3 is CSASEGGDYGYTF. The CDR3 DNA reads TGCAGTGCTAGTGAGGGGGGTGACTATGGCTACACCTTC.

The sample holds one count of this clone. V usage is TRBV5-6 and J usage is TRBJ2-7; tentative D call: TRBD1 (5 bases). The V gene's germline CDR1 is SGHDT and CDR2 YYEEEE. This CDR3 is 14 amino acids long. The germline V and J ends were trimmed by 0 bases and 2 bases, with 9 bases remaining between them. CDR3 loop: CASSLEGLPYEQYF. The CDR3 DNA sequence: TGTGCCAGCAGCTTGGAGGGGTTACCCTACGAGCAGTACTTC.

The chain is built from TRBV5-6 and TRBJ1-1; D unclear. V was shortened by 1 base and J by 1 base, with 11 bases between the two germline ends. Germline V lookup: CDR1 SGHDT, CDR2 YYEEEE. This CDR3 contains 15 residues. Here the CDR3 DNA reads TGTGCCAGCAGCTTGCGGTCCCGAAAGAACACTGAAGCTTTCTTT. This translates into CASSLRSRKNTEAFF.

The rearrangement uses TRBV28 and TRBJ1-2; 9 bases are a match to TRBD1. The germline CDR1 and CDR2 sequences are MDHEN and SYDVKM. The CDR3 length is 17 residues. With 6 bases clipped from V and 0 bases from J, the junction kept 11 bases outside the gene matches. DNA of the CDR3: TGTGCCAGCAGGACCCCACAGGGGGCGCGATCTAACTATGGCTACACCTTC. It translates to CASRTPQGARSNYGYTF.

This chain links TRBV6-4 with TRBJ2-7; weak D call: TRBD1 (6 bases). This CDR3 contains 16 residues. Germline V CDR1 and CDR2: MRHNA, SNTAGT. V gave up 3 bases and J gave up 2 bases, with 17 bases separating them. CDR3 coding DNA: TGTGCCAGCAGTGAGGCTCAGGGGTATCCCCCCTACGAGCAGTACTTC. Translated: CASSEAQGYPPYEQYF.

V gene TRBV7-9 combines with J gene TRBJ1-6, with 7 bases that match TRBD1. Germline CDR1 SEHNR, CDR2 FQNEAQ (reference sequence). The V segment lost 3 bases and the J segment 11 bases; nucleotides outside the gene matches: 4. This CDR3 region has 13 residues. The CDR3 nucleotides read TGTGCCAGCAGCTTTACAGGGGAGGCACCCCTCCACTTT. Its protein is CASSFTGEAPLHF.

The genes are TRBV5-1 and TRBJ2-3; D remains ambiguous. Germline V gene data show CDR1 as SGHRS and CDR2 as YFSETQ. This CDR3 has 12 residues. Trimming cost V 6 bases and J 6 bases, with 11 bases left between them. CDR3 DNA: TGCGCCAGCACCATGGGCCGGGATACGCAGTATTTT. This sequence encodes CASTMGRDTQYF.

V is TRBV4-3 and J is TRBJ1-5; perhaps TRBD1 as D (6 bases). Germline V gene data show CDR1 as LGHNA and CDR2 as YSLEER. V was clipped by 4 bases and J by 4 bases, with 14 bases between them. The CDR3 is 15 residues long. Written as DNA, the CDR3 is TGCGCCAGCAGCCTCTCGCGGGGGGCAAATCAGCCCCAGCATTTT. This encodes CASSLSRGANQPQHF.

This clone appeared a single time. The chain employs TRBV2 and TRBJ1-1; a possible D gene is TRBD1 (6 bases). The ends were cut back, 7 bases at V and 4 bases at J, with 19 bases in the middle. The CDR3 spans 15 residues. From germline, CDR1 is SNHLY and CDR2 FYNNEI. The DNA for the CDR3 is TGTGCCAGCAACCCCGGACAGCCCTGGGGCACTGAAGCTTTCTTT. Its protein product is CASNPGQPWGTEAFF.

The rearrangement uses TRBV29-1 and TRBJ1-1; D gene unclear. The CDR3 length is 10 residues. Germline V gene data show CDR1 as SQVTM and CDR2 as ANQGSEA. Trimming shortened V by 5 bases and J by 8 bases, and 9 bases separated the two germline ends. The CDR3 region is CSVPGGEAFF. CDR3 in DNA: TGCAGCGTTCCAGGTGGAGAAGCTTTCTTT.

The chain uses TRBV9 and TRBJ2-3; the match to TRBD2 covers 7 bases. After removal of 0 bases from V and 4 bases from J, the junction contained 5 bases not matched to a gene. There are 15 residues in the CDR3. CDR1 SGDLS and CDR2 YYNGEE come from the germline V gene. The CDR3 DNA follows: TGTGCCAGCAGCGTAGTAGCGGGCATGGCAGATACGCAGTATTTT. It codes for CASSVVAGMADTQYF.

The chain is built from TRBV6-2 or TRBV6-3 and TRBJ2-3; 12 bases are shared with TRBD2. Per germline, CDR1 MNHEY and CDR2 SVGEGT. This CDR3 region has 15 residues. Losses at the gene ends were 6 bases for V and 4 bases for J; bases not matched to a gene: 5. In DNA form, the CDR3 reads TGTGCCAGCAGCTCGACTAGCGGGGGTGCAGATACGCAGTATTTT. It codes for CASSSTSGGADTQYF.

The rearrangement joins TRBV28 to TRBJ1-4, with TRBD1 matching 10 bases. Germline-derived CDR1 and CDR2 are MDHEN and SYDVKM. V trimming: 4 bases; J trimming: 5 bases; junction bases outside the gene matches: 7. The CDR3 sequence is 16 residues long. Here the CDR3 DNA reads TGTGCCAGCAGTTCCACGACAGGGGGCCGGAATGAAAAACTGTTTTTT. It specifies CASSSTTGGRNEKLFF.

This chain links TRBV14 with TRBJ2-7; 10 nucleotides agree with TRBD2. CDR3 size: 15 residues. With V trimmed by 4 bases and J by 5 bases, 8 bases remained unmatched. Germline V gives CDR1 SGHDN, CDR2 FVKESK. The CDR3 coding sequence is TGTGCCAGCAGCCCTAGCGGGGGTAATAGGGACGAGCAGTACTTC. Its protein is CASSPSGGNRDEQYF.

This clone was found once. This rearrangement joins TRBV7-2 to TRBJ2-2; D call uncertain. Looked up from germline, CDR1 is SGHTA and CDR2 is FQGNSA. There are 16 residues in the CDR3. V was pared by 1 base and J by 0 bases, with 9 bases between. The CDR3 nucleotides read TGTGCCAGCAGCTTAGAAGCAAACGCGAACACCGGGGAGCTGTTTTTT. It yields the protein CASSLEANANTGELFF.

This chain connects TRBV28 to TRBJ1-3; 7 bases agree with TRBD1. There are 16 residues in the CDR3. In germline, CDR1 is MDHEN, CDR2 SYDVKM. V lost 9 bases, J lost 0 bases, and 11 bases stayed unmatched. The CDR3 nucleotides are TGTGCCAGTCGTTTTGGGACAGCGTTCTCTGGAAACACCATATATTTT. It translates to CASRFGTAFSGNTIYF. Supplemented by reference TRBV28 and TRBJ1-3, the full variable domain reads DVKVTQSSRYLVKRTGEKVFLECVQDMDHENMFWYRQDPGLGLRLIYFSYDVKMKEKGDIPEGYSVSREKKERFSLILESASTNQTSMYLCASRFGTAFSGNTIYFGEGSWLTVV.

V is TRBV20-1 and J is TRBJ1-2; 7 bases are a match to TRBD1. V shed 4 bases, J shed 8 bases, and the junction held 4 bases outside the gene matches. Germline CDR1 is DFQATT and CDR2 is SNEGSKA (reference sequence). This CDR3 is built from 11 residues. The DNA of the CDR3 is TGCAGTGCTACAGGGGGAGGAGGCTACACCTTC. This codes for CSATGGGGYTF.

This chain links TRBV15 with TRBJ2-7; a possible D gene is TRBD1 (6 bases). Trimming took off 1 base at V and 1 base at J, with 14 bases between the two ends. The CDR3 is 16 amino acids. Germline V gene sequence: CDR1 LNHNV, CDR2 YYDKDF (reference sequence). The CDR3 is CATSRVRQGLSYEQYF. The CDR3 DNA reads TGTGCCACCAGCAGAGTGAGGCAGGGGCTTTCCTACGAGCAGTACTTC.

V and J are TRBV3-1 (or the pseudogene TRBV3-2) and TRBJ1-1, with TRBD1 identical over 7 bases. The CDR3 is 14 residues long. The J segment lost 7 bases and the V segment lost 4 bases, leaving 9 bases of the junction unmatched. Germline V gives CDR1 LGHDT, CDR2 YNNKEL (reference sequence). The CDR3 sequence is CASSPTRAGGEAFF. Here the CDR3 DNA reads TGTGCCAGCAGCCCCACCCGAGCAGGGGGTGAAGCTTTCTTT.

The CDR3 DNA reads TGTGCCAGCAGCGTAGATGGGGGGGGGACCTACGAGCAGTACTTC. Translation gives CASSVDGGGTYEQYF. The rearrangement joins TRBV9 to TRBJ2-7; 7 bases are a match to TRBD2. This CDR3 spans 15 amino acids. Germline V gives CDR1 SGDLS, CDR2 YYNGEE. Germline trimming cut 0 bases from V and 2 bases from J; bases unmatched to any gene: 5. Full variable domain (outside the CDR3, taken from reference TRBV9 and TRBJ2-7): DSGVTQTPKHLITATGQRVTLRCSPRSGDLSVYWYQQSLDQGLQFLIQYYNGEERAKGNILERFSAQQFPDLHSELNLSSLELGDSALYFCASSVDGGGTYEQYFGPGTRLTVT.

J is TRBJ2-5 and V is TRBV4-1; possibly TRBD1 for D (6 bases). CDR1 MGHRA and CDR2 YSYEKL come from the germline V gene. The CDR3 totals 14 residues. V was clipped by 4 bases and J by 5 bases, with 14 bases between them. Here the CDR3 reads CASSPPERGETQYF. Here the CDR3 DNA reads TGCGCCAGCAGCCCCCCGGAAAGGGGGGAGACCCAGTACTTC.